A selection of T cell receptor beta chains follows, all from one sample in a study of shared clonotypes between healthy human individuals. TCRdb's copy holds only in-frame clones and misses some; the assay was immunoSEQ multiplex PCR. This repertoire shows approximately 350,000 clones, around 96% found once; its top ten account for approximately 0.3%. The sequencing input was memory CD8+ T cells sorted from blood. Receptor source: a man aged 25 to 40 in good health. The CDR3 runs from the conserved cysteine through the conserved F or W.

cdr3_length: 15; j_call: TRBJ1-3; v_call: TRBV6-5; cdr3_aa: CASIAPGGSGNTIYF
cdr3_length: 11; j_call: TRBJ2-3; v_call: TRBV20-1; cdr3_aa: CSARILDTQYF
cdr3_length: 19; j_call: TRBJ2-2; v_call: TRBV28; cdr3_aa: CASSLPATFSGRSSGELFF
cdr3_length: 13; j_call: TRBJ2-5; v_call: TRBV7-2; cdr3_aa: CASSKGPQETQYF
cdr3_length: 15; j_call: TRBJ2-3; v_call: TRBV9; cdr3_aa: CASSSIGGFTDTQYF
cdr3_length: 13; j_call: TRBJ1-5; v_call: TRBV2; cdr3_aa: CASRAGSNQPQHF
cdr3_length: 14; j_call: TRBJ2-1; v_call: TRBV5-4; cdr3_aa: CASSLAGVYNEQFF
cdr3_length: 15; j_call: TRBJ2-1; v_call: TRBV4-2; cdr3_aa: CASSQAGTGPNEQFF
cdr3_length: 11; j_call: TRBJ2-7; v_call: TRBV28; cdr3_aa: CASSFRTEQYF
cdr3_length: 14; j_call: TRBJ1-1; v_call: TRBV5-1; cdr3_aa: CASSLGGMNTEAFF
cdr3_length: 18; j_call: TRBJ2-1; v_call: TRBV7-3; cdr3_aa: CASSLGRVRTSSYNEQFF
cdr3_length: 12; j_call: TRBJ1-1; v_call: TRBV2; cdr3_aa: CASSDRGPGNFF
cdr3_length: 11; j_call: TRBJ2-7; v_call: TRBV20-1; cdr3_aa: CSADRDYEQYF
cdr3_length: 19; j_call: TRBJ1-5; v_call: TRBV28; cdr3_aa: CASSPISGTGVFSNQPQHF
cdr3_length: 16; j_call: TRBJ2-1; v_call: TRBV6-5; cdr3_aa: CASSYPGTSGRNEQFF
cdr3_length: 16; j_call: TRBJ1-3; v_call: TRBV7-9; cdr3_aa: CASSWLGAGTGNTIYF
cdr3_length: 16; j_call: TRBJ2-1; v_call: TRBV4-1; cdr3_aa: CASSQERGQREGEQFF
cdr3_length: 16; j_call: TRBJ2-1; v_call: TRBV10-2; cdr3_aa: CASSDGTGGSYNEQFF
cdr3_length: 14; j_call: TRBJ1-5; v_call: TRBV19; cdr3_aa: CASSIEGRVQPQHF
cdr3_length: 14; j_call: TRBJ2-2; v_call: TRBV18; cdr3_aa: CASSPTANTGELFF
cdr3_length: 16; j_call: TRBJ1-5; v_call: TRBV18; cdr3_aa: CASSAIYRDKNQPQHF
cdr3_length: 15; j_call: TRBJ2-4; v_call: TRBV5-4; cdr3_aa: CASSRLDRGQNIQYF
cdr3_length: 16; j_call: TRBJ1-1; v_call: TRBV10-3; cdr3_aa: CAISEKRQGMNTEAFF
cdr3_length: 12; j_call: TRBJ2-1; v_call: TRBV7-3; cdr3_aa: CASSLNGNEQFF
cdr3_length: 13; j_call: TRBJ2-2; v_call: TRBV18; cdr3_aa: CASSKGLTGELFF
cdr3_length: 17; j_call: TRBJ2-1; v_call: TRBV11-2; cdr3_aa: CASSLVYWTSDYNEQFF
cdr3_length: 15; j_call: TRBJ2-1; v_call: TRBV19; cdr3_aa: CASATGTGTYNEQFF
cdr3_length: 15; j_call: TRBJ2-7; v_call: TRBV5-1; cdr3_aa: CASSLVGGLIYEQYF
cdr3_length: 16; j_call: TRBJ2-7; v_call: TRBV5-1; cdr3_aa: CASTRSLSYFSYEQYF
cdr3_length: 12; j_call: TRBJ2-7; v_call: TRBV14; cdr3_aa: CASSQVRYEQYF
cdr3_length: 16; j_call: TRBJ2-3; v_call: TRBV7-9; cdr3_aa: CASSLARPYSTDTQYF
cdr3_length: 14; j_call: TRBJ2-1; v_call: TRBV6-1; cdr3_aa: CASSEPLKIYEQFF
cdr3_length: 12; j_call: TRBJ2-7; v_call: TRBV10-3; cdr3_aa: CAISKGGYEQYF
cdr3_length: 16; j_call: TRBJ1-2; v_call: TRBV6-1; cdr3_aa: CASSEGRPGRSYGYTF
cdr3_length: 13; j_call: TRBJ2-7; v_call: TRBV28; cdr3_aa: CASIGQNSYEQYF
cdr3_length: 18; j_call: TRBJ2-5; v_call: TRBV7-2; cdr3_aa: CASSPRGGPRITKETQYF
cdr3_length: 14; j_call: TRBJ2-7; v_call: TRBV28; cdr3_aa: CASSMNRRPYEQYF
cdr3_length: 14; j_call: TRBJ2-7; v_call: TRBV27; cdr3_aa: CASSLPGAGYEQYF
cdr3_length: 17; j_call: TRBJ2-1; v_call: TRBV7-9; cdr3_aa: CASSLLSGGPADNEQFF
cdr3_length: 19; j_call: TRBJ2-1; v_call: TRBV11-2; cdr3_aa: CASSPQGLAGSSSYNEQFF
cdr3_length: 13; j_call: TRBJ2-1; v_call: TRBV11-2; cdr3_aa: CASSLDSYNEQFF